Shown below are 4 T cell receptor beta chains from a single sample sequenced in a study of shared clonotypes between healthy human individuals. Measured with immunoSEQ multiplex PCR; TCRdb has only the in-frame clones, and not every one. The table lists roughly 2 million clones, roughly 94% of them singletons. Material: naive CD4+ T cells sorted from blood. Subset denoted: CD45RA+ positively selected. These receptor sequences come from a young man in good health.

This chain joins TRBV4-1 and TRBJ2-7, with TRBD1 matching 10 bases. After removal of 4 bases from V and 4 bases from J, the junction contained 4 bases not matched to a gene. Germline-derived CDR1 and CDR2 are MGHRA and YSYEKL. The length of the CDR3 is 14 residues. This chain's CDR3 is CASSRTGGRYEQYF. CDR3 sequence (DNA): TGCGCCAGCAGCCGGACAGGGGGGAGGTACGAGCAGTACTTC.

This chain connects TRBV19 to TRBJ1-2, with D possibly being TRBD1 (6 bases). The germline CDR1 and CDR2 sequences are LNHDA and SQIVND (reference sequence). The CDR3 extends over 13 amino acids. V was trimmed by 7 bases and J by 6 bases, leaving 15 bases between them. The CDR3 region is CASMNWGADGYTF. In nucleotides, the CDR3 is TGTGCCAGTATGAACTGGGGGGCGGATGGCTACACCTTC.

The rearrangement joins TRBV4-1 to TRBJ1-2; TRBD1 is a possible D gene (5 bases). This CDR3 comprises 15 residues. CDR1 and CDR2 from the germline V gene are MGHRA and YSYEKL. Trimming removed 3 bases from V and 1 base from J, with 12 bases in between. The CDR3 DNA reads as TGCGCCAGCAGCCAGAGGGACCGGGGTAACTATGGCTACACCTTC. This sequence encodes CASSQRDRGNYGYTF.

The CDR3: CASRTGGHELNYEQYF. The CDR3, as DNA: TGTGCCAGCAGGACCGGGGGACACGAGCTCAACTACGAGCAGTACTTC. The genes are TRBV28 and TRBJ2-7; either TRBD1 or TRBD2 may fit D (6 bases each). Germline V lookup: CDR1 MDHEN, CDR2 SYDVKM. V lost 6 bases, J lost 3 bases, and 21 bases lay in between. This CDR3 has 16 amino acids.